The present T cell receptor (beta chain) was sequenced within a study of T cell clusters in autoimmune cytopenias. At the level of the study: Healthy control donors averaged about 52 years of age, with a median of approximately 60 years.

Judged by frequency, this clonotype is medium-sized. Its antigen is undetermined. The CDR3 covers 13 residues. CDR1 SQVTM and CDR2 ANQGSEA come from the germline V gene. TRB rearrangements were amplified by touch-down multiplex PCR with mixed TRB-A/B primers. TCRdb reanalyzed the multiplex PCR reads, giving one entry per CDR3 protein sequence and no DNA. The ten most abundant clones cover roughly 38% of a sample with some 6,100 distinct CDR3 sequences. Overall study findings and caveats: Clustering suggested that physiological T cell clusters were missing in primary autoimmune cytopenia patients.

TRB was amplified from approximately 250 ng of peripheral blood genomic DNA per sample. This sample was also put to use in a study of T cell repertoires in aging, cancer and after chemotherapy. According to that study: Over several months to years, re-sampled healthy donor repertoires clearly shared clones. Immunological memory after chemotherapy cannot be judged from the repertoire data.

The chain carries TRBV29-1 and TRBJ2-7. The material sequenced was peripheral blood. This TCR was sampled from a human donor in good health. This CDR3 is CSVANRGSYEQYF.